By share of the sample, the clone carrying this TCR beta chain is medium-sized. Its antigen is not identified. The sample comes from a study of T cell repertoires in aging, cancer and after chemotherapy. Multiplex touch-down PCR with TRB-A/B primers amplified rearranged V-D-J TRB sequences. MiXCR, run by TCRdb on the multiplex PCR reads, gives a single entry per CDR3 protein. The sample carries approximately 600 distinct CDR3 sequences, 26% recorded once. TCR beta rearrangements were amplified from peripheral blood genomic DNA. The CDR3 totals 14 residues. V was shortened by 4 bases and J by 5 bases, with 12 bases between the two germline ends. CDR1 and CDR2 (germline): SGHTA, FQGNSA. Study-level points and caveats: Age-matched healthy donors had significantly more diverse, less clonal blood TCR repertoires than untreated cancer patients.

The sequence was obtained from a human donor with a solid tumor. Sequenced material: blood. This chain connects TRBV7-2 to TRBJ2-1; a possible D gene is TRBD2 (6 bases). This CDR3 is CASSSRPGDNEQFF. For the CDR3, the DNA is TGTGCCAGCAGCTCCAGGCCGGGAGACAATGAGCAGTTCTTC.